This T cell receptor (beta chain) was captured in a study of blood T cell repertoires in COVID-19. In the study overall: Collection of acute and convalescent COVID-19 samples took place in the United States, Italy and Spain. T cells, B-cell-depleted T cells, or PBMCs supplied cDNA or gDNA.

As handled by the study authors: Estimates of nucleated cell counts were drawn from the amplification of reference gene primers. TCRdb keeps only in-frame clones here, not all; method: immunoSEQ multiplex PCR. V and J calls and clone size are copied from that table; D and trimming were computed from the DNA. Among under 300,000 clones, nearly 90% were seen once, and the ten largest hold 2% to 2.5%. CDR1 and CDR2 from the germline V gene are LGHNA and YSLEER. The CDR3 is made up of 15 amino acids. Deletions cut 0 bases from V and 3 bases from J, with 12 bases between. The sequencing input was peripheral blood. This clonotype was obtained from a woman aged 40 to 50 who had recovered from COVID-19. The chain combines TRBV4-3 with TRBJ2-7; D possibly corresponds to TRBD2 (6 bases). CDR3 coding DNA: TGCGCCAGCAGCCAAGATCTCACTAGCTACTACGAGCAGTACTTC. Its protein product is CASSQDLTSYYEQYF.